Each of the 27 T cell receptor beta chains below was sequenced from the same sample in a study of T cells in Graves' hyperthyroidism and ophthalmopathy. The TCR beta CDR3 regions underwent amplification using RNA transcripts as the source. The study used the HTBI primer set for a first-round RT-PCR of the TCR CDR3. TCRdb processed the multiplex PCR reads anew with MiXCR; each CDR3 protein has one entry. Counted here are approximately 30,000 distinct CDR3 sequences, 52% occurring once; the ten biggest clones make up around a quarter. The material sequenced was blood. Receptor source: a woman between 40 and 50 years old with Graves' ophthalmopathy.

V and J are TRBV29-1 and TRBJ2-7; D not certain. This CDR3 has 10 residues. Germline assignment: CDR1 SQVTM and CDR2 ANQGSEA. CDR3 DNA: TGCCAGCTCACCACCTACGAGCAGTACTTC. It encodes CQLTTYEQYF.

This clonotype has at least ten counts. The gene calls are TRBV5-6 and TRBJ1-3, with D unresolved. CDR3 length equals 13 residues. Trimming removed 2 bases at V and 1 base at J, with 4 bases between. CDR1 is SGHDT and CDR2 is YYEEEE in the germline V gene. CDR3 sequence: CASSLQSGNTIYF. In nucleotides, the CDR3 is TGTGCCAGCAGCTTACAGTCTGGAAACACCATATATTTT.

V is TRBV19 and J is TRBJ1-4, with a possible D match to TRBD1 (6 bases). V was shortened by 6 bases and J by 5 bases, with 13 bases between the two germline ends. The CDR3 spans 14 residues. From germline, CDR1 is LNHDA and CDR2 SQIVND (reference sequence). The CDR3 nucleotides read TGTGCCAGTAGCTCGGACAGATCCAATGAAAAACTGTTTTTT. Protein sequence: CASSSDRSNEKLFF.

This clonotype was seen at least ten times. V gene TRBV7-2 combines with J gene TRBJ2-3; D is perhaps TRBD1 or TRBD2 (5 bases each). Trimming took 5 bases from V and 4 from J, leaving 16 bases between them. The germline CDR1 and CDR2 sequences are SGHTA and FQGNSA. This CDR3 is built from 15 residues. The CDR3 DNA follows: TGTGCCAGCAGCGGACCCGGGACCAGAGCAGATACGCAGTATTTT. It translates to CASSGPGTRADTQYF. Full variable domain (rest looked up from reference TRBV7-2 and TRBJ2-3): GAGVSQSPSNKVTEKGKDVELRCDPISGHTALYWYRQSLGQGLEFLIYFQGNSAPDKSGLPSDRFSAERTGGSVSTLTIQRTQQEDSAVYLCASSGPGTRADTQYFGPGTRLTVL.

This clonotype was recorded many times. V gene TRBV5-4 combines with J gene TRBJ1-4, with D perhaps TRBD1 (6 bases). V dropped 5 bases and J dropped 10 bases, with 27 bases sitting between them. The CDR3 extends over 17 amino acids. CDR1 and CDR2 from the germline V gene are SGHNT and YYREEE (reference sequence). The CDR3 DNA reads TGTGCCAGCAGTGCCGGGGGGCAGGCGAAACAGGGTCGAAAACTGTTTTTT. Its protein product is CASSAGGQAKQGRKLFF.

The chain combines TRBV7-9 with TRBJ1-1; D unresolved. CDR3 length equals 12 residues. Germline V CDR1 and CDR2: SEHNR, FQNEAQ (reference sequence). V lost 1 base, J lost 11 bases, and 11 bases lay in between. The CDR3 bases are TGTGCCAGCAGCTTAGACGCCGGTTGGGCTTTCTTT. It yields the protein CASSLDAGWAFF.

The sample holds many counts of this clonotype. The chain employs TRBV3-1 and TRBJ2-7, with TRBD2 matching over 8 bases. The germline V gene encodes CDR1 LGHDT and CDR2 YNNKEL (reference sequence). The CDR3 sequence is 15 residues long. V lost 4 bases and J lost 6; bases outside the gene matches: 11. CDR3 sequence reads: CASSRTGTSGGEQYF. CDR3 nucleotides: TGTGCCAGCAGCCGTACCGGGACTAGTGGGGGCGAGCAGTACTTC.

This clonotype was detected ten times or more. V is TRBV10-3 and J is TRBJ1-3; D remains ambiguous. CDR3 length: 14 residues. CDR1 is ENHRY, CDR2 SYGVKD, per germline. DNA of the CDR3: TGTGCTACCATCCGCGGAGACTCTGGAAACACCATATATTTT. It codes for CATIRGDSGNTIYF.

This clonotype showed up many times. This rearrangement joins TRBV4-1 to TRBJ1-2, with D unclear. CDR3 length: 14 residues. V lost 1 base, J lost 4 bases, and 10 bases lay in between. Germline V gene data show CDR1 as MGHRA and CDR2 as YSYEKL. This CDR3 reads CASSQARTFYGYTF. DNA of the CDR3: TGCGCCAGCAGCCAAGCCCGGACTTTCTATGGCTACACCTTC.

The genes are TRBV9 and TRBJ1-4; 9 bases align to TRBD1. Per germline, CDR1 SGDLS and CDR2 YYNGEE. CDR3 length: 15 amino acids. Trimming at V came to 4 bases and at J to 7 bases, leaving 8 bases not matched to a gene. The CDR3 reads CASSPGQGNVEKLFF. In DNA, the CDR3 is TGTGCCAGCAGCCCAGGACAGGGGAATGTTGAAAAACTGTTTTTT.

The chain carries TRBV5-5 and TRBJ2-5; TRBD1 is a possible D gene (6 bases). Deletions cut 4 bases from V and 1 base from J, with 14 bases between. CDR1 and CDR2 (germline): SGHKS, YYEKEE (reference sequence). There are 15 residues in the CDR3. The CDR3 DNA sequence: TGTGCCAGCAGCCTCAGACAGGTCCGCCAAGAGACCCAGTACTTC. It specifies CASSLRQVRQETQYF.

The sample holds many counts of this clonotype. V and J are TRBV20-1 and TRBJ2-7; 8 nucleotides align to TRBD2. The CDR3 has 14 residues. Germline lookup yields CDR1 DFQATT and CDR2 SNEGSKA (reference sequence). CDR3 nucleotide sequence: TGCAGACCGTCCCGGCGGGGGGATTCCTACGAGCAGTACTTC. Its translation: CRPSRRGDSYEQYF.

Worth noting for this clonotype: At one end the junction does not follow the germline gene, possibly because of a read error. The V gene is TRBV6-5, the J gene TRBJ2-2; possibly TRBD1 or TRBD2 for D (5 bases each). The germline V gene encodes CDR1 MNHEY and CDR2 SVGAGI. The CDR3 has 16 amino acids. The chain's CDR3 is CASNYSRGVGTGELFF. The CDR3 DNA follows: TGTGCCAGCAATTACTCAAGAGGGGTTGGTACCGGGGAGCTGTTTTTT.

Ten or more counts support this clonotype. The chain couples TRBV6-1 to TRBJ2-5, with D tentatively TRBD2 (6 bases). This CDR3 has 12 amino acids. Germline values: CDR1 MNHNS, CDR2 SASEGT. With 10 bases removed from V and 4 bases from J, the gap between germline ends came to 13 bases. Here the CDR3 DNA reads TGTGCCATCTATCGACTAGGAGAGACCCAGTACTTC. Its translation: CAIYRLGETQYF.

In DNA, the CDR3 is TGTGCCAGCAGCTTAGGCCGTAAGAGCGGGGGCACAGATACGCAGTATTTT. Protein product: CASSLGRKSGGTDTQYF. This chain uses TRBV7-9 with TRBJ2-3; 7 nucleotides agree with TRBD2. Trimming removed 1 base from V and 1 base from J; junction bases left unmatched: 8. Per the germline V gene, CDR1 is SEHNR and CDR2 is FQNEAQ (reference sequence). This CDR3 region has 17 residues.

Of note for this clonotype: A read error is likely, as this CDR3 ends without the conserved phenylalanine or tryptophan. The chain uses TRBV20-1 and TRBJ1-1; D unclear. CDR1 and CDR2 (germline): DFQATT, SNEGSKA (reference sequence). This CDR3 spans 13 amino acids. CDR3 bases: TGCGGTGCTAGCAAGGGAATGAACACTGAAGCTTTCTGT. This codes for CGASKGMNTEAFC.

V is TRBV2 and J is TRBJ2-6, with 11 bases aligning to TRBD2. Trimming cost V 5 bases and J 4 bases; bases outside gene matches: 7. The CDR3 has 17 residues. Germline V CDR1 and CDR2: SNHLY, FYNNEI. CDR3 nucleotide sequence: TGTGCCAGCAGTAAAGGGAGGACTAGCGGGGGGGCCAACGTCCTGACTTTC. Translation gives CASSKGRTSGGANVLTF.

This clonotype was seen many times. This rearrangement joins TRBV5-6 to TRBJ1-1; D is ambiguous. The CDR3 has 15 residues. CDR1 is SGHDT and CDR2 is YYEEEE in the germline V gene. The V end lost 0 bases, the J end lost 1 base, and 10 bases lay between the germline ends. The CDR3 spells CASSLAAGRNTEAFF. The DNA of the CDR3 is TGTGCCAGCAGCTTGGCCGCGGGAAGGAACACTGAAGCTTTCTTT.

This clonotype was picked up many times. This chain joins TRBV19 and TRBJ1-5; no clear D gene. Germline V gene lookup returns CDR1 LNHDA and CDR2 SQIVND (reference sequence). There are 16 residues in the CDR3. Trimming shortened V by 3 bases and J by 4 bases, and 16 bases separated the two germline ends. CDR3 DNA: TGTGCCAGTAGTATCGGACGGTCTCGAGGGAATCAGCCCCAGCATTTT. Translation gives CASSIGRSRGNQPQHF.

As concerns this clonotype: The conserved phenylalanine or tryptophan normally closing the CDR3 is absent here, so this likely arose from a read error. The V gene is TRBV6-1, the J gene TRBJ1-1; D is possibly TRBD1 (6 bases). The CDR3 loop spans 14 amino acids. Looked up from germline, CDR1 is MNHNS and CDR2 is SASEGT. The CDR3 DNA sequence: TGTGCCAGCTCTAGGGACATCCGGAACACGGAAGCTTTCTCT. Translation: CASSRDIRNTEAFS.

This clonotype showed up many times. The chain links TRBV11-3 to TRBJ2-1, with TRBD2 matching over 7 bases. The germline V gene has CDR1 SGHNT and CDR2 YENEEA. This CDR3 comprises 15 residues. V dropped 3 bases and J dropped 4; count of bases not matched to a gene: 6. The DNA of the CDR3 is TGTGCCAGCAGCTTGCCCGGGACTAAATACAATGAGCAGTTCTTC. It yields the protein CASSLPGTKYNEQFF.

By sample fraction, this clonotype is medium-sized (0.01 to 0.1%). The chain joins TRBV7-9 to TRBJ1-6; D is undetermined. With 3 bases removed from V and 6 bases from J, the gap between germline ends came to 12 bases. CDR3 size: 15 residues. The germline V gene has CDR1 SEHNR and CDR2 FQNEAQ (reference sequence). CDR3 protein: CASSFREGSNSPLHF. DNA of the CDR3: TGTGCCAGCAGCTTTCGAGAGGGATCTAATTCACCCCTCCACTTT. The full variable domain, rest sourced from reference TRBV7-9 and TRBJ1-6, is DTGVSQNPRHKITKRGQNVTFRCDPISEHNRLYWYRQTLGQGPEFLTYFQNEAQLEKSRLLSDRFSAERPKGSFSTLEIQRTEQGDSAMYLCASSFREGSNSPLHFGNGTRLTVT.

This clonotype was observed many times. The chain combines TRBV11-2 with TRBJ2-5, with D uncertain. Germline V lookup: CDR1 SGHAT, CDR2 FQNNGV. V lost 1 base to trimming and J lost 2 bases, with 11 bases between them. This CDR3 is built from 15 residues. CDR3 sequence (DNA): TGTGCCAGCAGCTTAGCAGACTCTATACAAGAGACCCAGTACTTC. Its translation: CASSLADSIQETQYF. The whole variable domain, filled in from reference TRBV11-2 and TRBJ2-5, reads EAGVAQSPRYKIIEKRQSVAFWCNPISGHATLYWYQQILGQGPKLLIQFQNNGVVDDSQLPKDRFSAERLKGVDSTLKIQPAKLEDSAVYLCASSLADSIQETQYFGPGTRLLVL.

The J gene is TRBJ2-7, the V gene TRBV10-1; no definite D call. The V end lost 0 bases, the J end lost 1 base, and 4 bases lay between the germline ends. The CDR3 spans 13 residues. Germline V lookup: CDR1 WNHNN, CDR2 SYGVQD (reference sequence). DNA of the CDR3: TGCGCCAGCAGTGAGTCACGGTCCTACGAGCAGTACTTC. Its protein is CASSESRSYEQYF.

To note about this clonotype: The DNA is left out, because the CDR3 cannot be placed on it with certainty; the CDR3 is given as TCRdb lists it. The CDR3 sequence: CASSFYICSARDSAGGSSYNEQFF. V usage is TRBV7-9 and J usage is TRBJ2-1; the table's TRBD2 call for D was not verified on the DNA. Germline CDR1 reads SEHNR; CDR2 reads FQNEAQ (reference sequence). The CDR3 sequence runs 24 residues, both termini included.

With regard to this clonotype: One end of the junction varies from germline; a read error may be responsible. J is TRBJ2-1 and V is TRBV20-1; 11 bases are shared with TRBD2. Germline V lookup: CDR1 DFQATT, CDR2 SNEGSKA (reference sequence). The CDR3 extends over 17 amino acids. This CDR3 reads CSAITRSRLAGGNELFF. As DNA, the CDR3 is TGCAGTGCTATTACGAGGTCGCGGCTAGCGGGGGGCAATGAGCTGTTCTTC.

This clonotype showed up many times. The rearrangement joins TRBV15 to TRBJ1-5, with 9 bases lining up with TRBD1. From germline, CDR1 is LNHNV and CDR2 YYDKDF (reference sequence). This CDR3 contains 14 residues. V lost 5 bases and J lost 11; bases outside the gene matches: 10. This CDR3 is CATSSRDREETQHF. The CDR3 DNA sequence: TGTGCCACCAGCTCCCGGGACAGGGAAGAGACCCAGCATTTT.